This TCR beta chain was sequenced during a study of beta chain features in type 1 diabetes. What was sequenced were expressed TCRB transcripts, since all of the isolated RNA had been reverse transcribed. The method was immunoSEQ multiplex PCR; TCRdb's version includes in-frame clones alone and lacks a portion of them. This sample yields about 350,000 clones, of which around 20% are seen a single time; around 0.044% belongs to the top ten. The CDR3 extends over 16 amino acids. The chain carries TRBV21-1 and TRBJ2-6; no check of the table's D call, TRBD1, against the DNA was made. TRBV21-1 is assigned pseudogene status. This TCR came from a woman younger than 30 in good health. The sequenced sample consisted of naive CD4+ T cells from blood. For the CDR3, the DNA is TGTGCCAGCAGCAGCCCCACAGAGTCTGGGGCCAACGTCCTGACTTTC. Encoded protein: CASSSPTESGANVLTF.